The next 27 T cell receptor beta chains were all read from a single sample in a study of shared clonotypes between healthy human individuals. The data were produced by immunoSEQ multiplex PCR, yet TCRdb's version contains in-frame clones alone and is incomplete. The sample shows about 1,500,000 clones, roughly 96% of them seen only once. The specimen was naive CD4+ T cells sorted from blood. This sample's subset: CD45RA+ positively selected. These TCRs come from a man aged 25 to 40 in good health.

CDR3 DNA: TGTGCCAGCAGTGCCCTAGGGGCTACTTCCTGGAATAGGAACACTGAAGCTTTCTTT. It is translated as CASSALGATSWNRNTEAFF. This chain joins TRBV6-1 and TRBJ1-1, with a tentative D call TRBD1 (5 bases). This CDR3 has 19 amino acids. Germline V gives CDR1 MNHNS, CDR2 SASEGT. V dropped 4 bases and J dropped 1 base, with 25 bases sitting between them.

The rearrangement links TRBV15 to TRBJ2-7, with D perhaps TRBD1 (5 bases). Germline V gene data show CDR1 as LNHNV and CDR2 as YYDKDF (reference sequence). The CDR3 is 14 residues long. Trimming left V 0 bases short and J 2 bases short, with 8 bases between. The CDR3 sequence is CATSREYRTYEQYF. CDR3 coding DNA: TGTGCCACCAGCAGAGAATACAGGACCTACGAGCAGTACTTC.

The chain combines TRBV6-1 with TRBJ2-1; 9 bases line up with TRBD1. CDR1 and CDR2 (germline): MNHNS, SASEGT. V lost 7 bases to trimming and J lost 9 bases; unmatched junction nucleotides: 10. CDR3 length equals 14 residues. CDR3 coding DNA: TGTGCCAGCAACCGGGACAGGGTAGTGAGTGAGCAGTTCTTC. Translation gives CASNRDRVVSEQFF.

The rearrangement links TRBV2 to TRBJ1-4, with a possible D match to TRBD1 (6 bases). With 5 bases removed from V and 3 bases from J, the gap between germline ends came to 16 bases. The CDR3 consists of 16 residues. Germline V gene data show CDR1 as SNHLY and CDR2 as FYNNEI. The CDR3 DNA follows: TGTGCCAGCAGTTCCCCACCGGGGGCACCTAATGAAAAACTGTTTTTT. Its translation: CASSSPPGAPNEKLFF.

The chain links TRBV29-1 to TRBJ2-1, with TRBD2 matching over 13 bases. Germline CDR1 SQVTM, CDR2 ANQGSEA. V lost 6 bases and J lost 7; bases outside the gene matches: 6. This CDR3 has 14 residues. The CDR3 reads CSVRTSGSKNEQFF. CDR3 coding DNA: TGCAGCGTCCGGACTAGCGGGAGCAAAAATGAGCAGTTCTTC.

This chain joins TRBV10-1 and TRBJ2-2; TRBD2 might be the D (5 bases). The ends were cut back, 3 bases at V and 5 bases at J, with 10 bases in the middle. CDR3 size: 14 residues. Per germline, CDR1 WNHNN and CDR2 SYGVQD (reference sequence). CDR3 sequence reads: CASSDSPGTGELFF. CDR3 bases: TGCGCCAGCAGTGACTCACCGGGAACCGGGGAGCTGTTTTTT.

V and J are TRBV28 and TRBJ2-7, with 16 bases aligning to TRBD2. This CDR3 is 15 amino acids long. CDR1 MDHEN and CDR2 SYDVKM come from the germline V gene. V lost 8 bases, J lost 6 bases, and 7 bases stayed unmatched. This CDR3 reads CASGTSGRGTGEQYF. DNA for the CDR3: TGTGCCAGCGGGACTAGCGGGAGGGGGACGGGCGAGCAGTACTTC.

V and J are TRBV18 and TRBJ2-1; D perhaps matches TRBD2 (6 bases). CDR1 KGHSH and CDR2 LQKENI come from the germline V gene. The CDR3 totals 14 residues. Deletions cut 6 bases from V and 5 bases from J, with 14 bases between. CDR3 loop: CASSLDLADNEQFF. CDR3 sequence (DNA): TGTGCCAGCTCCCTTGACTTAGCGGACAATGAGCAGTTCTTC.

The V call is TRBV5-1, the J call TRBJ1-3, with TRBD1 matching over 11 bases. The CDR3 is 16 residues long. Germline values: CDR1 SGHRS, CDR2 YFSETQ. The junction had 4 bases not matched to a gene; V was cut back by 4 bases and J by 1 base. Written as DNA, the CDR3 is TGCGCCAGCAGCACCGGGACAGGGGGATCTGGAAACACCATATATTTT. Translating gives CASSTGTGGSGNTIYF.

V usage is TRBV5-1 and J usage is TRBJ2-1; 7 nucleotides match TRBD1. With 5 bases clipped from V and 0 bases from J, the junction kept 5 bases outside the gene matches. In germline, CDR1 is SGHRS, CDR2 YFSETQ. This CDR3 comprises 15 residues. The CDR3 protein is CASRTGQSSYNEQFF. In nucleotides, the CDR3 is TGCGCCAGCAGAACGGGACAGAGCTCCTACAATGAGCAGTTCTTC. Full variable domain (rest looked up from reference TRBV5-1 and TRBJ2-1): KAGVTQTPRYLIKTRGQQVTLSCSPISGHRSVSWYQQTPGQGLQFLFEYFSETQRNKGNFPGRFSGRQFSNSRSEMNVSTLELGDSALYLCASRTGQSSYNEQFFGPGTRLTVL.

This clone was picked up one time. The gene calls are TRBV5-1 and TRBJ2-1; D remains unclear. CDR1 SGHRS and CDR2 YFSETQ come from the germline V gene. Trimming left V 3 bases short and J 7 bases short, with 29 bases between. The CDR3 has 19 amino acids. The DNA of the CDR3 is TGCGCCAGCAGCTCAAAAGGACCTTTTGGCACTATCCAGGCGAATGAGCAGTTCTTC. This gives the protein CASSSKGPFGTIQANEQFF.

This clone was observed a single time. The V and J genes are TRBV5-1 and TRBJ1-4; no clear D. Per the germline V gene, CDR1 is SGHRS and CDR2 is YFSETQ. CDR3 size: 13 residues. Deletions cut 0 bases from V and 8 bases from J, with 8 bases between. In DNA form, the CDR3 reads TGCGCCAGCAGCTTGGATCCGGGCGAAAAACTGTTTTTT. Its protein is CASSLDPGEKLFF.

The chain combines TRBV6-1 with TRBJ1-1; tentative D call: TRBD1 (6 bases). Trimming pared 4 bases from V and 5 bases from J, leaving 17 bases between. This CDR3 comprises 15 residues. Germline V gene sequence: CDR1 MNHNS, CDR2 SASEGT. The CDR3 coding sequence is TGTGCCAGCAGTGCTCTGGGTCAGGGGCAAACTGAAGCTTTCTTT. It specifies CASSALGQGQTEAFF.

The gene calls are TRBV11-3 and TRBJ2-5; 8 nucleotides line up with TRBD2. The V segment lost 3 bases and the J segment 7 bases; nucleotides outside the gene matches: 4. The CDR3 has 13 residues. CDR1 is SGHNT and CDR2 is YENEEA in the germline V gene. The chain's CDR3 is CASSFRGGGTQYF. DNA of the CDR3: TGTGCCAGCAGCTTCCGGGGGGGCGGGACCCAGTACTTC.

CDR3 DNA: TGCGCCAGCAGTAAAGCGACAGGGGGTAACCACGAGCAGTACTTC. Translating it yields CASSKATGGNHEQYF. This chain links TRBV10-2 with TRBJ2-7, with 9 bases identical to TRBD1. The V gene end was trimmed by 5 bases and the J gene end by 5 bases; junction bases not matched to a gene: 10. The CDR3 loop spans 15 amino acids. In germline, CDR1 is WSHSY, CDR2 SAAADI.

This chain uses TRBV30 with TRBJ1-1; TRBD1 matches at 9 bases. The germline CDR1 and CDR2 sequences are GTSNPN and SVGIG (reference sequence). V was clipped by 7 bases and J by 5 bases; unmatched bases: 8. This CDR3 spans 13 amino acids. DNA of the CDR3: TGTGCCTTCGATGGACAGGGGAGGACTGAAGCTTTCTTT. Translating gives CAFDGQGRTEAFF.

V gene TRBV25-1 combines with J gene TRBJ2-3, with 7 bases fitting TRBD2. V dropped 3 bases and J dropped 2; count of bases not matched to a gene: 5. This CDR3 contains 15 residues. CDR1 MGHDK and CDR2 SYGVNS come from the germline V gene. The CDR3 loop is CASSDGDYYTDTQYF. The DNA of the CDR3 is TGTGCCAGCAGTGATGGGGACTACTACACAGATACGCAGTATTTT.

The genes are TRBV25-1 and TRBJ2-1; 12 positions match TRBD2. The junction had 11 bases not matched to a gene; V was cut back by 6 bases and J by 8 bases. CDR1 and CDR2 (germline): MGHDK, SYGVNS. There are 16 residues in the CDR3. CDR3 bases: TGTGCCAGCAGGGGGGGGCGACTAGCGGGAGTCGATGAGCAGTTCTTC. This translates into CASRGGRLAGVDEQFF.

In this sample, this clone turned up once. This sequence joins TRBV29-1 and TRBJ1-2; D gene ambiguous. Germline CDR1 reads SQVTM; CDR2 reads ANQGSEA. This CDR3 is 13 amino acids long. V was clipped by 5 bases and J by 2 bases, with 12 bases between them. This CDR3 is CSVLSQRNYGYTF. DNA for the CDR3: TGCAGCGTTCTGTCTCAAAGAAACTATGGCTACACCTTC. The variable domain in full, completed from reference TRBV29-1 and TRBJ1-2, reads SAVISQKPSRDICQRGTSLTIQCQVDSQVTMMFWYRQQPGQSLTLIATANQGSEATYESGFVIDKFPISRPNLTFSTLTVSNMSPEDSSIYLCSVLSQRNYGYTFGSGTRLTVV.

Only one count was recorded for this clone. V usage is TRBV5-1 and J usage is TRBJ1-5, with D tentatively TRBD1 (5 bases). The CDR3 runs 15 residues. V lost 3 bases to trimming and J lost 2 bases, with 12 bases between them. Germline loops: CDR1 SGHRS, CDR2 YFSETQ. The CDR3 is CASSSGPQGNQPQHF. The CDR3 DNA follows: TGCGCCAGCAGCTCGGGACCGCAAGGCAATCAGCCCCAGCATTTT.

CDR3 DNA sequence: TGTGCCAGCAACCTCCGAAAGACAGGATGGGAGACCCAGTACTTC. The encoded protein is CASNLRKTGWETQYF. This chain connects TRBV18 to TRBJ2-5, with D possibly TRBD1 on 6 matching bases. The V end lost 8 bases, the J end lost 5 bases, and 21 bases lay between the germline ends. The CDR3 consists of 15 residues. Per the germline V gene, CDR1 is KGHSH and CDR2 is LQKENI.

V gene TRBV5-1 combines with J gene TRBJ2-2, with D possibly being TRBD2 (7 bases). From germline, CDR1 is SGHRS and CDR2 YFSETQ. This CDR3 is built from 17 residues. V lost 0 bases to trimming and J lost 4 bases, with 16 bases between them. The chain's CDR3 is CASSLAGQGRATGELFF. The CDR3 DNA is TGCGCCAGCAGCTTGGCCGGGCAGGGGAGGGCCACCGGGGAGCTGTTTTTT.

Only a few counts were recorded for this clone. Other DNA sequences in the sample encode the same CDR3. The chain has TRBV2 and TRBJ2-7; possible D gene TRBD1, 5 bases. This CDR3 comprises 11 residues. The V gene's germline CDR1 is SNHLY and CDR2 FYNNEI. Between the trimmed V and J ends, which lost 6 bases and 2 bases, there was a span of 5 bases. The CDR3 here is CASRDTYEQYF. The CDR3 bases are TGTGCCAGCAGGGACACCTACGAGCAGTACTTC. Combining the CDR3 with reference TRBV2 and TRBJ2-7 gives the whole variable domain EPEVTQTPSHQVTQMGQEVILRCVPISNHLYFYWYRQILGQKVEFLVSFYNNEISEKSEIFDDQFSVERPDGSNFTLKIRSTKLEDSAMYFCASRDTYEQYFGPGTRLTVT.

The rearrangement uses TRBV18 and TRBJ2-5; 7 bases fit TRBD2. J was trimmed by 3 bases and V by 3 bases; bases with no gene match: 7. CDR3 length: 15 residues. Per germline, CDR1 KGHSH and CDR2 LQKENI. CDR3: CASSPYSGLKETQYF. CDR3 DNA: TGTGCCAGCTCACCCTATAGCGGGCTAAAAGAGACCCAGTACTTC.

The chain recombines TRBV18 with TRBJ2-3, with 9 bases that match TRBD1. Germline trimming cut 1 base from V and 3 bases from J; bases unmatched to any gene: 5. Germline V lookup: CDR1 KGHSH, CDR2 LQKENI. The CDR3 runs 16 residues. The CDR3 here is CASSPRGQGWTDTQYF. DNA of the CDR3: TGTGCCAGCTCACCACGGGGACAGGGATGGACAGATACGCAGTATTTT. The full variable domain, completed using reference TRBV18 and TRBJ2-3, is NAGVMQNPRHLVRRRGQEARLRCSPMKGHSHVYWYRQLPEEGLKFMVYLQKENIIDESGMPKERFSAEFPKEGPSILRIQQVVRGDSAAYFCASSPRGQGWTDTQYFGPGTRLTVL.

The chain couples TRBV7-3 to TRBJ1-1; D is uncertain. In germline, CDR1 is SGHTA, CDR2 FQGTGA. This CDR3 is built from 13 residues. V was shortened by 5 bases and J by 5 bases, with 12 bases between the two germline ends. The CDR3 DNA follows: TGTGCCAGCAGCACGGGAGTTGGGACTGAAGCTTTCTTT. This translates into CASSTGVGTEAFF.

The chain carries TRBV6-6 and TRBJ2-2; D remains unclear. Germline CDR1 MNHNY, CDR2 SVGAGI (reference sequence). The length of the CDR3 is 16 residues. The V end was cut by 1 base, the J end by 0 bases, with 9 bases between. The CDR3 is CASSYWNPSNTGELFF. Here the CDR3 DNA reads TGTGCCAGCAGTTACTGGAACCCCTCGAACACCGGGGAGCTGTTTTTT.